This TCR beta chain stems from a study of blood T cell repertoires in COVID-19. Looking at the study overall: Collection of acute and convalescent COVID-19 samples took place in the United States, Italy and Spain. Sources were T cells, B-cell-depleted T cells, or PBMCs; the material itself was cDNA or gDNA.

As originally analysed: Reference gene primers were amplified, and this amplification served to estimate nucleated cell counts. Using immunoSEQ multiplex PCR, the repertoire was profiled, and TCRdb retains in-frame clones only, with some absent. Clone size and the V and J calls come from that table; the DNA yielded D and trimming. The sample includes 200,000 to 250,000 clones, 65% to 85% of them seen just once. Followed over time, Seattle patients had been enrolled while infection was active. The V gene's germline CDR1 is SGDLS and CDR2 YYNGEE. Trimming removed 7 bases from V and 1 base from J, with 3 bases in between. CDR3 size: 12 residues.

The sequence derives from a woman aged 30 to 39 with COVID-19, enrolled during active disease. Material: peripheral blood. The rearrangement joins TRBV9 to TRBJ2-6; D unresolved. The DNA of the CDR3 is TGTGCCAGCGAGTCTGGGGCCAACGTCCTGACTTTC. Encoded protein: CASESGANVLTF.